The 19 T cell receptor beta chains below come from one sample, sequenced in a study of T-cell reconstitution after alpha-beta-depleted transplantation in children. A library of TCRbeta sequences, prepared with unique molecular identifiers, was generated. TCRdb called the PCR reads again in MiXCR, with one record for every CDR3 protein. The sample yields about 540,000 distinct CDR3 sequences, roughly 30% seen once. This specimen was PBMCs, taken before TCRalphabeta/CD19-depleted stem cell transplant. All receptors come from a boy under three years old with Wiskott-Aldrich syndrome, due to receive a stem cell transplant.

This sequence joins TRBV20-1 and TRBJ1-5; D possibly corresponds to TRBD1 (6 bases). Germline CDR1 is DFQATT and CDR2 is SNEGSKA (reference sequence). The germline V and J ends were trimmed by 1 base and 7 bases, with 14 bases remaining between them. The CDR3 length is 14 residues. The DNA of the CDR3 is TGCAGTGCTAGAGGAGGGGGGGCCCGGCAGCCCCAGCATTTT. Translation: CSARGGGARQPQHF.

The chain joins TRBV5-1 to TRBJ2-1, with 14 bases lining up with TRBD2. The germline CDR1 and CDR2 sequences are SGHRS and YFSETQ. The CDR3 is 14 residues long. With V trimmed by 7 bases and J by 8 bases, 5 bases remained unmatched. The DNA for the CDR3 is TGCGCCAGCCTTGGACTAGCGGGAGGCCATGAGCAGTTCTTC. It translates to CASLGLAGGHEQFF.

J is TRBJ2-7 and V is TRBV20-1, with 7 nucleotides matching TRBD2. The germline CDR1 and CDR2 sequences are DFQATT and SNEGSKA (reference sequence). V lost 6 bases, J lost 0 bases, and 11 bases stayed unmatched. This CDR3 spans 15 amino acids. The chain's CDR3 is CSAPQGTSASYEQYF. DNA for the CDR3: TGCAGTGCCCCCCAGGGTACTAGCGCCTCCTACGAGCAGTACTTC.

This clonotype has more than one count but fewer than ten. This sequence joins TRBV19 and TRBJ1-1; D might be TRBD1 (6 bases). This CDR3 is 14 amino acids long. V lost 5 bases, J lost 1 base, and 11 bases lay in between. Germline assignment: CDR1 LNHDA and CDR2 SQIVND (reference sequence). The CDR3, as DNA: TGTGCCAGTAGTCCCCCGGGACAGAACACTGAAGCTTTCTTT. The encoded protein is CASSPPGQNTEAFF. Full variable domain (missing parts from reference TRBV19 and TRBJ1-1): DGGITQSPKYLFRKEGQNVTLSCEQNLNHDAMYWYRQDPGQGLRLIYYSQIVNDFQKGDIAEGYSVSREKKESFPLTVTSAQKNPTAFYLCASSPPGQNTEAFFGQGTRLTVV.

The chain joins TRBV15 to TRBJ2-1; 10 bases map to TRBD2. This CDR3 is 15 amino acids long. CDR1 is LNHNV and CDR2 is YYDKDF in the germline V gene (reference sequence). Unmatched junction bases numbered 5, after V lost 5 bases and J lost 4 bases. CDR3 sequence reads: CATSPRGLAYNEQFF. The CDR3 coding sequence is TGTGCCACCAGCCCGAGGGGACTAGCGTACAATGAGCAGTTCTTC.

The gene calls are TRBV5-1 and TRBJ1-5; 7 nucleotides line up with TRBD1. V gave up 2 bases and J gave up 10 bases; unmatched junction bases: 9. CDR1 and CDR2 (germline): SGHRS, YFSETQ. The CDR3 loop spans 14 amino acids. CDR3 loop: CASSFGDSSFPQHF. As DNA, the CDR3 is TGCGCCAGCAGCTTTGGGGACAGCTCTTTTCCCCAGCATTTT.

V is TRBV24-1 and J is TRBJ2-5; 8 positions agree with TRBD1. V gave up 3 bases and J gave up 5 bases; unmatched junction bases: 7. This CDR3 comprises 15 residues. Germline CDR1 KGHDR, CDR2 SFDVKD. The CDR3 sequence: CATSDPQGAGETQYF. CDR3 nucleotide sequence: TGTGCCACCAGTGATCCCCAGGGGGCGGGTGAGACCCAGTACTTC.

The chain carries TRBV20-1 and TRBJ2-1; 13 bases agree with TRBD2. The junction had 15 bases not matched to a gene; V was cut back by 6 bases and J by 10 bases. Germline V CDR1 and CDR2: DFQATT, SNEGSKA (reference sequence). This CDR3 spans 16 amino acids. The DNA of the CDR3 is TGCAGTGCCTTTGAATTGGGACTAGCGGGACATCGGGAGCAGTTCTTC. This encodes CSAFELGLAGHREQFF.

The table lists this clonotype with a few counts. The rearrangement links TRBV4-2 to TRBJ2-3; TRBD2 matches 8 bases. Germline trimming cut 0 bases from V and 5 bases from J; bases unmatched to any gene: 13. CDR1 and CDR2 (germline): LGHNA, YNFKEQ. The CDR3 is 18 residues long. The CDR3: CASSQDLSGAGVVDTQYF. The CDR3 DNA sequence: TGTGCCAGCAGCCAAGATCTTTCAGGAGCGGGAGTGGTAGATACGCAGTATTTT.

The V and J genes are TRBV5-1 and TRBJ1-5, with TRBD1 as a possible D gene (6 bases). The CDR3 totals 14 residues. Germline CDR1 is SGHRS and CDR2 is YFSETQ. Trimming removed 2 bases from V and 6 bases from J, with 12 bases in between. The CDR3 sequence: CASSFGQQGQPQHF. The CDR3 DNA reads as TGCGCCAGCAGCTTCGGACAGCAGGGTCAGCCCCAGCATTTT.

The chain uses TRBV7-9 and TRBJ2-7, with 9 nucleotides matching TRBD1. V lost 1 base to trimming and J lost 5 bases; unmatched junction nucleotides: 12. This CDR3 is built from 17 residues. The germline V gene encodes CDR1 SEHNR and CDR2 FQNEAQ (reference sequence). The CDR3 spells CASSLGNIATGGDEQYF. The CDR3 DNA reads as TGTGCCAGCAGCTTAGGTAATATCGCCACAGGGGGCGACGAGCAGTACTTC.

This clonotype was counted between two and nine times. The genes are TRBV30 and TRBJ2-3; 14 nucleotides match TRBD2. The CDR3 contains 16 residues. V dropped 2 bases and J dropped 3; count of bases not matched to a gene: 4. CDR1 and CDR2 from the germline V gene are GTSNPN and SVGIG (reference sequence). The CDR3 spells CAWSPWTSGRTDTQYF. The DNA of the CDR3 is TGTGCCTGGAGTCCATGGACTAGCGGGAGGACAGATACGCAGTATTTT.

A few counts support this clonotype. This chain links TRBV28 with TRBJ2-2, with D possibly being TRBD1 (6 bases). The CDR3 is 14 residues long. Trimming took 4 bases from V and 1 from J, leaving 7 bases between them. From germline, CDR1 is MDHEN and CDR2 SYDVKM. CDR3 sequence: CASSSGVNTGELFF. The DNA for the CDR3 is TGTGCCAGCAGTTCAGGGGTGAACACCGGGGAGCTGTTTTTT.

CDR3 amino acids: CASSPRTGGVTEAFF. CDR3 nucleotides: TGTGCCAGCAGCCCCCGGACAGGGGGGGTCACTGAAGCTTTCTTT. The chain couples TRBV7-6 to TRBJ1-1; 10 bases match TRBD1. With 5 bases clipped from V and 4 bases from J, the junction kept 7 bases outside the gene matches. The CDR3 runs to 15 residues. Germline loops: CDR1 SGHVS, CDR2 FNYEAQ.

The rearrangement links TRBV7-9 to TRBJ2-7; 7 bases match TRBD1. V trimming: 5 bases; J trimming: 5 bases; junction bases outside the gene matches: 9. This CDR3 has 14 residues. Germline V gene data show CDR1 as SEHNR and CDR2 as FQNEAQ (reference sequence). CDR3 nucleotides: TGTGCCAGCAGCGCAGACAGGGAAAGGAACGAGCAGTACTTC. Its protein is CASSADRERNEQYF.

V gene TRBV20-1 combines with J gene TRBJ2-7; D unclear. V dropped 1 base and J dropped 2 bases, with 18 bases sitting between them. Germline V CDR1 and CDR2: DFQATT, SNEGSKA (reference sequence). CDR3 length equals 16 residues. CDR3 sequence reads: CSARVGIPGKPYEQYF. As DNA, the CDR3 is TGCAGTGCTAGAGTAGGAATCCCCGGAAAACCCTACGAGCAGTACTTC.

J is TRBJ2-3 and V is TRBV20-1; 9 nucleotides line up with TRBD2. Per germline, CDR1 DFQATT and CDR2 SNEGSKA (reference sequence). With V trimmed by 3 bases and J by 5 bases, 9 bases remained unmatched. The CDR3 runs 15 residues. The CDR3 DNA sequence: TGCAGTGCTAGGAGGCGGGAGGGCCCGGAAGATACGCAGTATTTT. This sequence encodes CSARRREGPEDTQYF.

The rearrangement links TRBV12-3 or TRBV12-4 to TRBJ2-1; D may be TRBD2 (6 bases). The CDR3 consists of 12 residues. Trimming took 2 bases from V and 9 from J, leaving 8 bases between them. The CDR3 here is CASSLMEGEQFF. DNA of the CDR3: TGTGCCAGCAGTTTAATGGAGGGTGAGCAGTTCTTC.

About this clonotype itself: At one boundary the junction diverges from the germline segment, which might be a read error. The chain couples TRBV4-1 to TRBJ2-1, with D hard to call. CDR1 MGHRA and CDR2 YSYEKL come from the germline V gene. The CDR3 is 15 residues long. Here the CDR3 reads CASSTHTSSFNEQFF. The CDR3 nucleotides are TGCGCCAGCAGCACACACACGAGCTCCTTCAATGAGCAGTTCTTC.